The 5 T cell receptor beta chains below come from one sample, sequenced in a study of identical twins. TCRdb reprocessed the 5' RACE reads with MiXCR, giving one entry per CDR3 protein. This sample has about 790,000 distinct CDR3 sequences, with about 20% found just once. These data are also associated with another study on T cells expressing NK-cell markers.

The sample comprised PBMCs. These receptors were taken from a woman younger than 35 in good health.

This clonotype was seen more than once but under ten times. The CDR3 nucleotides are TGTGCCTGGAGTGGGACAGGCTACGAGCAGTACTTC. The encoded protein is CAWSGTGYEQYF. The gene calls are TRBV30 and TRBJ2-7; 7 bases match TRBD1. The CDR3 is made up of 12 amino acids. Germline assignment: CDR1 GTSNPN and CDR2 SVGIG (reference sequence). V gave up 1 base and J gave up 3 bases; unmatched junction bases: 0.

The chain has TRBV20-1 and TRBJ2-5; 10 bases match TRBD2. This CDR3 is built from 14 residues. With 7 bases clipped from V and 2 bases from J, the junction kept 7 bases outside the gene matches. Looked up from germline, CDR1 is DFQATT and CDR2 is SNEGSKA (reference sequence). The CDR3 reads CSGLAGARQETQYF. CDR3 in DNA: TGCAGTGGTCTAGCGGGAGCGCGTCAAGAGACCCAGTACTTC.

The table lists this clonotype with a few counts. The chain combines TRBV5-1 with TRBJ1-3; D remains unclear. V gave up 4 bases and J gave up 0 bases, with 11 bases separating them. CDR3 size: 15 residues. Per the germline V gene, CDR1 is SGHRS and CDR2 is YFSETQ. The CDR3 loop is CASSIGSSSGNTIYF. The DNA of the CDR3 is TGCGCCAGCAGCATCGGGAGCAGCTCTGGAAACACCATATATTTT.

A few counts support this clonotype. This chain joins TRBV2 and TRBJ1-5; D gene ambiguous. The germline CDR1 and CDR2 sequences are SNHLY and FYNNEI. The CDR3 sequence is 15 residues long. V dropped 5 bases and J dropped 1 base, with 12 bases sitting between them. CDR3 in DNA: TGTGCCAGCAGTTCCCCGTTTGGGAGCAATCAGCCCCAGCATTTT. The encoded protein is CASSSPFGSNQPQHF.

This clonotype came up a few times. V usage is TRBV5-1 and J usage is TRBJ1-1, with D possibly being TRBD1 (5 bases). The CDR3 spans 15 residues. Germline CDR1 SGHRS, CDR2 YFSETQ. The germline V and J ends were trimmed by 0 bases and 3 bases, with 12 bases remaining between them. The CDR3 DNA sequence: TGCGCCAGCAGCTTGGGTGCCAGGGCGGACACTGAAGCTTTCTTT. As protein: CASSLGARADTEAFF.